This is a list of T cell receptor beta chains from one sample in a study of blood T cell repertoires in COVID-19. The method was immunoSEQ multiplex PCR; TCRdb's version includes in-frame clones alone and lacks a portion of them. The repertoire consists of around 100,000 clones, with about 91% occurring once and the leading ten covering about 1.8%. Sequencing was done on a sample of peripheral blood. The source is a human donor with active COVID-19. The donor label of this sample is uncertain. CDR3s include the opening cysteine and the closing phenylalanine or tryptophan. D genes are given only for firm matches. Only some rows state a clone size, as once, few, many or a class for expanded clones.

cdr3_nt: TGTGCCAGCAGTTTATTCTTCAGGGGGCAGAACACTGAAGCTTTCTTT
cdr3_aa: CASSLFFRGQNTEAFF
j_call: TRBJ1-1
d_call: TRBD1
v_call: TRBV28
clone_size: .
cdr3_length: 16

cdr3_nt: TGTGCCAGCAGCCCCTACTCAGGGCCCCACGAGCAGTACTTC
cdr3_aa: CASSPYSGPHEQYF
j_call: TRBJ2-7
d_call: .
v_call: TRBV9
clone_size: .
cdr3_length: 14

cdr3_nt: TGTGCCAGCAGCCCTTCCTTCCGAGGGTGGAACACTGAAGCTTTCTTT
cdr3_aa: CASSPSFRGWNTEAFF
j_call: TRBJ1-1
d_call: .
v_call: TRBV11-2
clone_size: .
cdr3_length: 16

cdr3_nt: TGTGCCAGCAGTTTAGCAGGGCCAGTCACTGAAGCTTTCTTT
cdr3_aa: CASSLAGPVTEAFF
j_call: TRBJ1-1
d_call: .
v_call: TRBV28
clone_size: .
cdr3_length: 14

cdr3_nt: TGCGCCAGCAGCTTCGAGGGGGCGGGCACCGGGGAGCTGTTTTTT
cdr3_aa: CASSFEGAGTGELFF
j_call: TRBJ2-2
d_call: TRBD1
v_call: TRBV5-1
clone_size: .
cdr3_length: 15

cdr3_nt: TGCGCCAGCAGCCCCTCGGGGAACACTGAAGCTTTCTTT
cdr3_aa: CASSPSGNTEAFF
j_call: TRBJ1-1
d_call: .
v_call: TRBV5-1
clone_size: once
cdr3_length: 13

cdr3_nt: TGTGCCAGCAGCCCAGACTACAACACTGAAGCTTTCTTT
cdr3_aa: CASSPDYNTEAFF
j_call: TRBJ1-1
d_call: .
v_call: TRBV5-4
clone_size: .
cdr3_length: 13

cdr3_nt: TGTGCCAGCAGCCCCGGGGTTACTAGCGGCCCCTACAATGAGCAGTTCTTC
cdr3_aa: CASSPGVTSGPYNEQFF
j_call: TRBJ2-1
d_call: TRBD2
v_call: TRBV7-6
clone_size: once
cdr3_length: 17

cdr3_nt: TGTGCCAGCAGTTTATGGTTACAAGAGACCCAGTACTTC
cdr3_aa: CASSLWLQETQYF
j_call: TRBJ2-5
d_call: .
v_call: TRBV28
clone_size: once
cdr3_length: 13

cdr3_nt: TGCGCCAGCAGCTCTCACGGGGTGGGATTGGCGGTCACCGGGGAGCTGTTTTTT
cdr3_aa: CASSSHGVGLAVTGELFF
j_call: TRBJ2-2
d_call: .
v_call: TRBV5-1
clone_size: .
cdr3_length: 18

cdr3_nt: TGTGCCAGCAGCTTAACAGGGGGGAATGAAAAACTGTTTTTT
cdr3_aa: CASSLTGGNEKLFF
j_call: TRBJ1-4
d_call: TRBD1
v_call: TRBV7-9
clone_size: .
cdr3_length: 14

cdr3_nt: TGTGCCAGCTCACCTGGGACAGGGGCAGGGGAGACCCAGTACTTC
cdr3_aa: CASSPGTGAGETQYF
j_call: TRBJ2-5
d_call: TRBD1
v_call: TRBV18
clone_size: .
cdr3_length: 15

cdr3_nt: TGTGCCAGCAGCCTGGGACTAGCGGGGGGGAACTACGAGCAGTACTTC
cdr3_aa: CASSLGLAGGNYEQYF
j_call: TRBJ2-7
d_call: TRBD2
v_call: TRBV6-2/TRBV6-3
clone_size: .
cdr3_length: 16

cdr3_nt: TGTGCCAGCAGTGAAGCCCGGAGAAATACGCAGTATTTT
cdr3_aa: CASSEARRNTQYF
j_call: TRBJ2-3
d_call: .
v_call: TRBV6-1
clone_size: .
cdr3_length: 13

cdr3_nt: TGTGCCAGCAGTCGTCTCGGGGGTGAAACTGAAGCTTTCTTT
cdr3_aa: CASSRLGGETEAFF
j_call: TRBJ1-1
d_call: .
v_call: TRBV6-5
clone_size: .
cdr3_length: 14

cdr3_nt: TGTGCCACCAGTGATATCGCAGGGAAAAACACTGAAGCTTTCTTT
cdr3_aa: CATSDIAGKNTEAFF
j_call: TRBJ1-1
d_call: .
v_call: TRBV24-1
clone_size: .
cdr3_length: 15

cdr3_nt: TGTGCCAGCAGCAGCGGGGGGCCCAGCACAGATACGCAGTATTTT
cdr3_aa: CASSSGGPSTDTQYF
j_call: TRBJ2-3
d_call: TRBD2
v_call: TRBV7-2
clone_size: .
cdr3_length: 15

cdr3_nt: TGTGCCAGTAGTACATACAGGGGGCTGGAGGACACTGAAGCTTTCTTT
cdr3_aa: CASSTYRGLEDTEAFF
j_call: TRBJ1-1
d_call: TRBD1
v_call: TRBV19
clone_size: .
cdr3_length: 16

cdr3_nt: TGTGCCAGCAGTTACGCTTCCTCGGATGAAAAACTGTTTTTT
cdr3_aa: CASSYASSDEKLFF
j_call: TRBJ1-4
d_call: .
v_call: TRBV6-6
clone_size: .
cdr3_length: 14

cdr3_nt: TGTGCCAGCAGGAGGGGGGACAGAGCAGAAGAGACCCAGTACTTC
cdr3_aa: CASRRGDRAEETQYF
j_call: TRBJ2-5
d_call: .
v_call: TRBV2
clone_size: .
cdr3_length: 15

cdr3_nt: TGTGCCAGCACCAGGGGGACAGGGGTAACTGAAGCTTTCTTT
cdr3_aa: CASTRGTGVTEAFF
j_call: TRBJ1-1
d_call: TRBD1
v_call: TRBV2
clone_size: .
cdr3_length: 14

cdr3_nt: TGTGCCAGCAGCTTATTTACGTCGACAGCTAACTATGGCTACACCTTC
cdr3_aa: CASSLFTSTANYGYTF
j_call: TRBJ1-2
d_call: .
v_call: TRBV7-9
clone_size: .
cdr3_length: 16

cdr3_nt: TGTGCCGCTAGCCGCCTCGGGGGCACCGGGGAGCTGTTTTTT
cdr3_aa: CAASRLGGTGELFF
j_call: TRBJ2-2
d_call: .
v_call: TRBV6-6
clone_size: .
cdr3_length: 14

cdr3_nt: TGCGCCAGCAGCTTGGGACAGGGGTATACCGGGGAGCTGTTTTTT
cdr3_aa: CASSLGQGYTGELFF
j_call: TRBJ2-2
d_call: TRBD1
v_call: TRBV5-1
clone_size: .
cdr3_length: 15

cdr3_nt: TGTGCCAGTAGAAAAGGGGAATCTAACACTGAAGCTTTCTTT
cdr3_aa: CASRKGESNTEAFF
j_call: TRBJ1-1
d_call: .
v_call: TRBV19
clone_size: once
cdr3_length: 14

cdr3_nt: TGCGCCAGCAGTGTACGAGGGAACACTGAAGCTTTCTTT
cdr3_aa: CASSVRGNTEAFF
j_call: TRBJ1-1
d_call: .
v_call: TRBV10-2
clone_size: .
cdr3_length: 13

cdr3_nt: TGTGCCAGCAGCGGTCAGCAGGGAGTCGGAGGGGGCTACACCTTC
cdr3_aa: CASSGQQGVGGGYTF
j_call: TRBJ1-2
d_call: .
v_call: TRBV7-9
clone_size: few
cdr3_length: 15

cdr3_nt: TGTGCCAGCAGCCGGCGGGAGGGAAAGGAGACTGAAGCTTTCTTT
cdr3_aa: CASSRREGKETEAFF
j_call: TRBJ1-1
d_call: .
v_call: TRBV13
clone_size: once
cdr3_length: 15

cdr3_nt: TGTGCCAGCAGCCAATTTGCGGGGGGCGATGAGCAGTTCTTC
cdr3_aa: CASSQFAGGDEQFF
j_call: TRBJ2-1
d_call: TRBD2
v_call: TRBV3-1/TRBV3-2
clone_size: .
cdr3_length: 14

cdr3_nt: TGTGCCATCGACGACAGGGGTGGCTACACCTTC
cdr3_aa: CAIDDRGGYTF
j_call: TRBJ1-2
d_call: TRBD1
v_call: TRBV10-3
clone_size: .
cdr3_length: 11

cdr3_nt: TGCAGCGTTGTGGAGGGACAGGGGATCTACAATGAGCAGTTCTTC
cdr3_aa: CSVVEGQGIYNEQFF
j_call: TRBJ2-1
d_call: TRBD1
v_call: TRBV29-1
clone_size: .
cdr3_length: 15

cdr3_nt: TGCGCCAGCAGCTTGGGGGTAGCCTCCTACGAGCAGTACTTC
cdr3_aa: CASSLGVASYEQYF
j_call: TRBJ2-7
d_call: .
v_call: TRBV5-1
clone_size: .
cdr3_length: 14

cdr3_nt: TGTGCCAGCAGCTCTTCGGGAGGCGAGCAGTACTTC
cdr3_aa: CASSSSGGEQYF
j_call: TRBJ2-7
d_call: TRBD2
v_call: TRBV2
clone_size: once
cdr3_length: 12

cdr3_nt: TGTGCCAGCAGCCCCACCGCAGGAGGCTACACCTTC
cdr3_aa: CASSPTAGGYTF
j_call: TRBJ1-2
d_call: .
v_call: TRBV4-2
clone_size: .
cdr3_length: 12

cdr3_nt: TGTGCCAGCAGCCCGGGGACAGGGCTGAACTATGGCTACACCTTC
cdr3_aa: CASSPGTGLNYGYTF
j_call: TRBJ1-2
d_call: TRBD1
v_call: TRBV7-3
clone_size: .
cdr3_length: 15